This T cell receptor beta chain was profiled in a study of cytomegalovirus exposure and HLA in healthy donors. Study observations and caveats: Specific recognition of CMV antigens was confirmed in vitro for three chains (all CMV-associated). Productive status was seen about 90% or about 30% of the time for most TCR beta V segments in an earlier analysis.

The PCR contained 60 Vbeta and 13 Jbeta primers. The method was immunoSEQ multiplex PCR; TCRdb's version includes in-frame clones alone and lacks a portion of them. The data contain approximately 100,000 clones, approximately 76% of them seen just once; the ten biggest clones take up roughly 4%. Regarding this clone: Its antigen is not identified.

CDR1 is GTSNPN, CDR2 SVGIG, per germline (reference sequence). The length of the CDR3 is 11 residues. V lost 3 bases to trimming and J lost 6 bases; unmatched junction nucleotides: 1. Source material: PBMCs. This TCR was sampled from a man aged 35 to 55 in good health and CMV-seronegative. This chain connects TRBV30 to TRBJ1-1; TRBD1 matches 7 bases. In DNA, the CDR3 is TGTGCCTGGAGAACAGGGGCTGAAGCTTTCTTT. It codes for CAWRTGAEAFF.